This TCR beta chain comes out of a study of chemoradiotherapy in HPV16-positive cancers. Study summary: Candidate HPV-specific clones and shared TCR motifs came from two HPV16-positive patients.

Points from the study as a whole: Non-HPV-specific T cells did not expand in tumors during treatment, whereas candidate HPV-specific clones and E7-related motifs did.

Method: immunoSEQ multiplex PCR; TCRdb's copy keeps in-frame clones and lacks some. The table has over 4,000 clones, around 74% seen once. Repertoires were sampled repeatedly during chemoradiotherapy. V was trimmed by 6 bases and J by 0 bases, leaving 22 bases between them. Looked up from germline, CDR1 is SEHNR and CDR2 is FQNEAQ (reference sequence). CDR3 length equals 18 residues. About this clone itself: Its cognate antigen is unknown.

This sequence originates from a human donor with HPV-associated anogenital cancer. Sequenced material: tumor tissue, taken from a patient who underwent chemoradiotherapy. The V and J genes are TRBV7-9 and TRBJ2-3; D unresolved. The CDR3 loop is CASSAGRRTMSSTDTQYF. CDR3 coding DNA: TGTGCCAGCAGTGCAGGACGACGGACGATGTCTAGCACAGATACGCAGTATTTT.